This TCR beta chain comes out of a study of cytomegalovirus exposure and HLA in healthy donors. Sequenced by immunoSEQ multiplex PCR; TCRdb stores in-frame clones only, minus some. The profile shows some 110,000 clones, roughly 86% of them singletons. In germline, CDR1 is SNHLY, CDR2 FYNNEI. Trimming removed 2 bases from V and 6 bases from J, with 13 bases in between. The CDR3 consists of 15 residues. The origin of this receptor is a man younger than 30 in good health and CMV-seronegative. Sequenced sample: PBMCs. The chain is built from TRBV2 and TRBJ2-2; weak D call: TRBD1 (5 bases). The CDR3 sequence is CASSELAGLAGELFF. The CDR3 DNA reads TGTGCCAGCAGTGAATTGGCAGGGTTAGCCGGGGAGCTGTTTTTT.